Listed below are T cell receptor beta chains from one sample, sequenced in a study of T cells and copy number aberrations in small-cell lung cancer. The repertoire was sequenced with immunoSEQ multiplex PCR; TCRdb's copy has only in-frame clones and lacks some. The sample carries around 9,200 clones, about 80% recorded once. The sample comprised normal tissue next to the tumor. These receptors were taken from a man aged 60 to 75 with small cell lung cancer. The CDR3 runs from the conserved cysteine through the conserved F or W. D genes are given only for firm matches. Clone size is given for some rows only: seen once, a few or many times, or a class if the clone is expanded.

once	TRBJ1-2	.	TRBV27	TGTGCCAGCAGAAAACAGGCGGACTATGGCTACACCTTC	CASRKQADYGYTF
once	TRBJ2-2	.	TRBV18	TGTGCCAGCTCGTCGAACACCGGGGAGCTGTTTTTT	CASSSNTGELFF
.	TRBJ2-1	.	TRBV10-3	TGTGCCATCAGTGGATATGCACAGAGCTCCTACAATGAGCAGTTCTTC	CAISGYAQSSYNEQFF
.	TRBJ2-5	.	TRBV5-1	TGCGCCAGCAGCTTGGCCCAGCTCGTAGGAGAGACCCAGTACTTC	CASSLAQLVGETQYF
large	TRBJ2-7	TRBD2	TRBV5-1	TGCGCCAGCAGCTCCCTCGGGGGGAACGAGCAGTACTTC	CASSSLGGNEQYF
.	TRBJ2-3	.	TRBV5-8	TGTGCCAGCAGCTTGGAAGGGTTCCTCACAGATACGCAGTATTTT	CASSLEGFLTDTQYF
.	TRBJ2-4	TRBD2	TRBV5-1	TGCGCCAGCAGCCCCAAAGCCGGGGGGACGGAGTTAGCCAAAAACATTCAGTACTTC	CASSPKAGGTELAKNIQYF
few	TRBJ1-5	.	TRBV30	TGTGCCTGGAGTCGGGGTCGCGAGTATCAGCCCCAGCATTTT	CAWSRGREYQPQHF
.	TRBJ2-2	.	TRBV10-3	TGTGCCACCAGGGGTGACGGCACCGGGGAGCTGTTTTTT	CATRGDGTGELFF
.	TRBJ1-4	.	TRBV7-9	TGTGCCAGCAGCCTCCGTTCCCAGGGGATGAATGAAAAACTGTTTTTT	CASSLRSQGMNEKLFF
.	TRBJ2-1	.	TRBV7-3	TGTGCCAGCAGCTTAAGTCTGACCGCCAATGAGCAGTTCTTC	CASSLSLTANEQFF
.	TRBJ2-5	.	TRBV7-3	TGTGCCAGCAGCCGAGACCCTGGAGAGACCCAGTACTTC	CASSRDPGETQYF
.	TRBJ2-3	.	TRBV4-1	TGCGCCAGCAGCCAAGCCAGGGGAAGACACACAGATACGCAGTATTTT	CASSQARGRHTDTQYF
.	TRBJ1-5	.	TRBV9	TGTGCCAGCAGCCCAGAGGGGTCACACCAGCCCCAGCATTTT	CASSPEGSHQPQHF
.	TRBJ1-4	.	TRBV27	TGTGCCAGCAGTATAATTCGGATGGGAAGGAGCGAAAAACTGTTTTTT	CASSIIRMGRSEKLFF
.	TRBJ2-1	.	TRBV4-1	TGCGCCAGCAGCCAAGATTATAGGCAGCCTAGATTATACAATGAGCAGTTCTTC	CASSQDYRQPRLYNEQFF
.	TRBJ2-1	TRBD1	TRBV19	TGTGCCAGTAAACGGGACAGGGTCAATGAGCAGTTCTTC	CASKRDRVNEQFF
.	TRBJ1-5	.	TRBV6-6	TGTGCCAGCAGTTACTCGAGTGATCAGCCCCAGCATTTT	CASSYSSDQPQHF
.	TRBJ1-1	.	TRBV28	TGTGCCAGCAGTTTATTTGGTGCGGGGCTGAACACTGAAGCTTTCTTT	CASSLFGAGLNTEAFF
.	TRBJ1-5	.	TRBV27	TGTGCCAGCAGGGACCCCGGGGGTCAGCCCCAGCATTTT	CASRDPGGQPQHF
.	TRBJ2-5	TRBD1	TRBV7-9	TGTGCCAGCAGCTCGACAGGGTCCGCGATACAAGAGACCCAGTACTTC	CASSSTGSAIQETQYF
.	TRBJ1-3	.	TRBV6-1	TGTGCCAGCAGTTCCACCTTAGAACCTGGAAACACCATATATTTT	CASSSTLEPGNTIYF
.	TRBJ2-6	.	TRBV11-2	TGTGCCAGCAGCCAGGGGAAGACTGGGGCCAACGTCCTGACTTTC	CASSQGKTGANVLTF
medium-sized	TRBJ2-5	TRBD1	TRBV27	TGTGCCAGCAGTTACAGGGGGATCGCTAGTAGAGAGACCCAGTACTTC	CASSYRGIASRETQYF
.	TRBJ2-7	TRBD2	TRBV10-3	TGTGCCATCAGTTCCGGGACTAGTTCGGGTTTGGGAGAGCAGTACTTC	CAISSGTSSGLGEQYF
.	TRBJ2-3	.	TRBV19	TGTGCCAGTAGTATCCAAGACCCAGATACGCAGTATTTT	CASSIQDPDTQYF
.	TRBJ1-4	.	TRBV4-1	TGCGCCAGCAGCCAAGCGATTAATGAAAAACTGTTTTTT	CASSQAINEKLFF
.	TRBJ1-2	TRBD1	TRBV5-4	TGTGCCAGCAGCTCCAGACAGGGGGCTATGGATGGTTACACCTTC	CASSSRQGAMDGYTF
.	TRBJ1-2	.	TRBV2	TGTGCCAGCAGTATCCACCAAGGCTACACCTTC	CASSIHQGYTF
.	TRBJ2-3	.	TRBV9	TGTGCCAGGGGGGCGCCACCCCTCACAGATACGCAGTATTTT	CARGAPPLTDTQYF
.	TRBJ1-5	.	TRBV30	TGTGCCTGGAGTCAGGACGGCAATCAGCCCCAGCATTTT	CAWSQDGNQPQHF
.	TRBJ2-7	TRBD1	TRBV29-1	TGCAGCGTTGAAGGAGAGGGGGCCAACGAGCAGTACTTC	CSVEGEGANEQYF
few	TRBJ1-4	.	TRBV5-4	TGTGCCAGCAGCTTGGACAGCGAAAAACTGTTTTTT	CASSLDSEKLFF
.	TRBJ2-1	TRBD2	TRBV4-1	TGCGCCAGCGGCCAAGAGGCGGCTAGCGGGTACAATGAGCAGTTCTTC	CASGQEAASGYNEQFF
few	TRBJ1-4	.	TRBV5-4	TGTGCCAGCAGCTTGGATAGTGAAAAACTGTTTTTT	CASSLDSEKLFF
.	TRBJ1-2	.	TRBV28	TGTGCCAGCAGTTTGTCAGGGACGGTCTATGGCTACACCTTC	CASSLSGTVYGYTF